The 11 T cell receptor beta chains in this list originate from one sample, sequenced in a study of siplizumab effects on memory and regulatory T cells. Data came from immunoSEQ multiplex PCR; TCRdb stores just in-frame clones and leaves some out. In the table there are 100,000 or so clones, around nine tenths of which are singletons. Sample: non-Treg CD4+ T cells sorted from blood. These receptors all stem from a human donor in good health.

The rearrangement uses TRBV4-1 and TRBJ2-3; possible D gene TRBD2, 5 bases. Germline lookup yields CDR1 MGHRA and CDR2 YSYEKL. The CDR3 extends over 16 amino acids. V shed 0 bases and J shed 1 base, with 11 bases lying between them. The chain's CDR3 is CASSQEWSGGTDTQYF. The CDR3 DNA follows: TGCGCCAGCAGCCAAGAATGGAGCGGAGGCACAGATACGCAGTATTTT.

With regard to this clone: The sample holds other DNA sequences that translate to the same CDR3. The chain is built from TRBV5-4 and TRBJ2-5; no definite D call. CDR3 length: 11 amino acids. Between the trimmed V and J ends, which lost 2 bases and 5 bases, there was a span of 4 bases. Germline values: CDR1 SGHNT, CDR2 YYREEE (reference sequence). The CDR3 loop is CASSFRETQYF. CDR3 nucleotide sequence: TGTGCCAGCAGCTTCCGGGAGACCCAGTACTTC. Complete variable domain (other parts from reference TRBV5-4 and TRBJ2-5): ETGVTQSPTHLIKTRGQQVTLRCSSQSGHNTVSWYQQALGQGPQFIFQYYREEENGRGNFPPRFSGLQFPNYSSELNVNALELDDSALYLCASSFRETQYFGPGTRLLVL.

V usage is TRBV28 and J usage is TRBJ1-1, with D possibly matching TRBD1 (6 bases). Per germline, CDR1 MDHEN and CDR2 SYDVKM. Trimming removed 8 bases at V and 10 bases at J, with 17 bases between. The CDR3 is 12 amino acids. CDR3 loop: CASFSRGRVAFF. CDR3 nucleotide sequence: TGTGCCAGCTTCTCCCGGGGGCGGGTAGCTTTCTTT.

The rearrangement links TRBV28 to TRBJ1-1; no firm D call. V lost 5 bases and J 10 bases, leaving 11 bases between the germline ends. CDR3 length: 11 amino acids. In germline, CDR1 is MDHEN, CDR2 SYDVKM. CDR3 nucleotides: TGTGCCAGCAGTATAGAGAGAGGAGCTTTCTTT. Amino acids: CASSIERGAFF. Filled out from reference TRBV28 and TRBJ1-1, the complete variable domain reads DVKVTQSSRYLVKRTGEKVFLECVQDMDHENMFWYRQDPGLGLRLIYFSYDVKMKEKGDIPEGYSVSREKKERFSLILESASTNQTSMYLCASSIERGAFFGQGTRLTVV.

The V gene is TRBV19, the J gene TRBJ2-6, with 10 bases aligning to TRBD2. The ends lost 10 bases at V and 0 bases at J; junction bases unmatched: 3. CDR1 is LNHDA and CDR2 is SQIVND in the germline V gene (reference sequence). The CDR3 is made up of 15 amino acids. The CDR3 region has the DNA TGTGCCACAGCGGGAGGGTACTCTGGGGCCAACGTCCTGACTTTC. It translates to CATAGGYSGANVLTF.

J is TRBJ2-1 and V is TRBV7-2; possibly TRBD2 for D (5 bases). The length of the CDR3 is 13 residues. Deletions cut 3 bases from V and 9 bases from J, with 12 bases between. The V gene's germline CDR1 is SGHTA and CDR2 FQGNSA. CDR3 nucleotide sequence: TGTGCCAGCAGCTTCTACACGGGGAGTGAGCAGTTCTTC. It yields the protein CASSFYTGSEQFF.

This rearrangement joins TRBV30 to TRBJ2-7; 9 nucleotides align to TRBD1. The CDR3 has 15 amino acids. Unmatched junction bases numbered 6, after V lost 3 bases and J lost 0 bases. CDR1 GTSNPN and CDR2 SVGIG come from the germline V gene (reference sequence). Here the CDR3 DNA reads TGTGCCTGGAGGGGGACAGGGAGAAGCTCCTACGAGCAGTACTTC. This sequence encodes CAWRGTGRSSYEQYF.

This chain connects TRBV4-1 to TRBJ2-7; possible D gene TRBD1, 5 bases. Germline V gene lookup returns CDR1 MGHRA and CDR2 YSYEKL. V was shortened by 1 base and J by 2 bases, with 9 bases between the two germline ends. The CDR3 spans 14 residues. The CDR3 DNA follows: TGCGCCAGCAGCCAAGGAGACAGAACCTACGAGCAGTACTTC. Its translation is CASSQGDRTYEQYF.

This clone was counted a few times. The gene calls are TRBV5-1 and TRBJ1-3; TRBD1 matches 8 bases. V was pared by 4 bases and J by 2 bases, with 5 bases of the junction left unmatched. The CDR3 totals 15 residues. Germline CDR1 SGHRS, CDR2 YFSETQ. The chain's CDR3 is CASSLGQGAGNTIYF. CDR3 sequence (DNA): TGCGCCAGCAGCCTAGGACAGGGAGCTGGAAACACCATATATTTT.

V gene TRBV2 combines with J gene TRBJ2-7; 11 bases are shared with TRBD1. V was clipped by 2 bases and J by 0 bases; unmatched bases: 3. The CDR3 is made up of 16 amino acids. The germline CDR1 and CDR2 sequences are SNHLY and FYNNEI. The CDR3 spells CASSERGTGGSYEQYF. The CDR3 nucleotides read TGTGCCAGCAGTGAAAGAGGGACAGGGGGCTCCTACGAGCAGTACTTC. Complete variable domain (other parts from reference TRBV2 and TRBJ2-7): EPEVTQTPSHQVTQMGQEVILRCVPISNHLYFYWYRQILGQKVEFLVSFYNNEISEKSEIFDDQFSVERPDGSNFTLKIRSTKLEDSAMYFCASSERGTGGSYEQYFGPGTRLTVT.

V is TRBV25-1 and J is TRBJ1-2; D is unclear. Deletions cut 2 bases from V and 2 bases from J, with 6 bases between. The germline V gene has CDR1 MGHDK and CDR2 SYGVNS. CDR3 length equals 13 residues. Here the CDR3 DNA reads TGTGCCAGCAGTGAACCGGACAACTATGGCTACACCTTC. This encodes CASSEPDNYGYTF.